Here is one T cell receptor beta chain with its context. The antigen is unknown. This entry is derived from a study of shared clonotypes between healthy human individuals. Findings and caveats of the study: Richness estimates generally favored naive over memory subsets.

Profiled with immunoSEQ multiplex PCR; TCRdb holds only in-frame clones, not every one. The data show 600,000 to 750,000 clones, 60% to 80% seen once. Germline V lookup: CDR1 SGHVS, CDR2 FNYEAQ. The J segment lost 10 bases and the V segment lost 3 bases, leaving 6 bases of the junction unmatched. The CDR3 length is 12 residues. There were no recent acute infections or vaccinations among the donors, who were healthy HIV-negative adults. The receptor was derived from a young woman in good health. The chain combines TRBV7-6 with TRBJ2-7; 7 nucleotides match TRBD2. Source material: memory CD4+ T cells sorted from blood. This sample's subset: CD45RA-negative fraction. The CDR3 coding sequence is TGTGCCAGCAGCTTGCCCGGGGGGAAACAGTACTTC. This gives the protein CASSLPGGKQYF.